This is a list of T cell receptor beta chains from one sample in a study of identical twins. TCRdb ran MiXCR on the 5' RACE reads and lists one entry per CDR3 protein. This table has approximately 210,000 distinct CDR3 sequences, roughly a tenth appearing once. The sample comprised memory (CD45RO+) T cells sorted from blood. All receptors derive from a woman aged 18-29 years in good health. CDR3s include the opening cysteine and the closing phenylalanine or tryptophan. The order of the fields is V gene, CDR3 protein.

v_call: TRBV14
cdr3_aa: CASSHKTGHGELFF

v_call: TRBV2
cdr3_aa: CASGGTETYEQYF

v_call: TRBV6-2/TRBV6-3
cdr3_aa: CASRFRGQRNEQFF

v_call: TRBV12-3/TRBV12-4
cdr3_aa: CASSLGQVIGLFF

v_call: TRBV3-1
cdr3_aa: CASSDGTGRAAQHF

v_call: TRBV5-1
cdr3_aa: CASRNGLAGLNEQFF

v_call: TRBV29-1
cdr3_aa: CSVEVGRDTQYF

v_call: TRBV7-7
cdr3_aa: CASSRGTGASYEQYF

v_call: TRBV7-9
cdr3_aa: CASSQTEQFF

v_call: TRBV5-1
cdr3_aa: CASSLGEAYGYTF

v_call: TRBV12-3/TRBV12-4
cdr3_aa: CASSPLYSNQPQHF

v_call: TRBV4-2
cdr3_aa: CASTLQGATEKLFF

v_call: TRBV7-2
cdr3_aa: CASSRNRGPDTQYF

v_call: TRBV30
cdr3_aa: CAWSPAAELFF